The 19 T cell receptor beta chains given below trace back to one sample, sequenced in a study of regulatory T cells in long-lasting Graves disease. Time point indicated: newly diagnosed GD, antithyroid drugs for less than 3 months. From PBMCs, RNA was extracted and then used to make the TCR library. Building of the TCR beta libraries involved iRepertoire HTBI primers and Arm-PCR of CDR3 regions. Each CDR3 protein is one row after TCRdb ran MiXCR on the multiplex PCR reads. The table has hundreds of thousands of distinct CDR3 sequences, around 15% seen once. Sequencing used peripheral blood mononuclear cells (PBMCs), obtained at new diagnosis, from a patient treated with antithyroid drugs. The origin of the receptors is a female donor with Graves disease.

This clonotype was detected a few times. One junction end does not reproduce the germline sequence, and a read error may be involved. The V gene is TRBV6-1, the J gene TRBJ1-1; D is unresolved. Germline V gene sequence: CDR1 MNHNS, CDR2 SASEGT. This CDR3 is built from 14 residues. The CDR3 reads CASLLGRMNTGAFF. The CDR3 nucleotides read TGTGCCAGCCTATTGGGCAGAATGAACACTGGAGCTTTCTTT.

At least ten counts were recorded for this clonotype. This chain links TRBV11-2 with TRBJ2-7; 8 bases map to TRBD1. The trim removed 5 bases at V and 5 bases at J, leaving 11 bases unmatched. CDR1 and CDR2 (germline): SGHAT, FQNNGV. The CDR3 runs 15 residues. CDR3 residues: CASSQIRDRGHEQYF. The CDR3 region has the DNA TGTGCCAGCAGCCAAATCCGAGACAGGGGCCACGAGCAGTACTTC.

This clonotype was seen repeatedly, ten times or more. The chain joins TRBV5-5 to TRBJ2-4; D is possibly TRBD2 (5 bases). V was clipped by 0 bases and J by 7 bases, with 8 bases between them. CDR3 size: 13 residues. The germline V gene encodes CDR1 SGHKS and CDR2 YYEKEE (reference sequence). The CDR3 DNA reads as TGTGCCAGCAGCTTGGAAGGACTTAACATTCAGTACTTC. This codes for CASSLEGLNIQYF. The full variable domain, in which reference TRBV5-5 and TRBJ2-4 provide the parts outside the CDR3, is DAGVTQSPTHLIKTRGQQVTLRCSPISGHKSVSWYQQVLGQGPQFIFQYYEKEERGRGNFPDRFSARQFPNYSSELNVNALLLGDSALYLCASSLEGLNIQYFGAGTRLSVL.

This chain links TRBV10-3 with TRBJ2-2, with D unclear. This CDR3 has 15 residues. Germline V CDR1 and CDR2: ENHRY, SYGVKD. V shed 0 bases and J shed 2 bases, with 7 bases lying between them. The CDR3 here is CAISESNRNTGELFF. CDR3 DNA sequence: TGTGCCATCAGTGAGTCGAACAGAAACACCGGGGAGCTGTTTTTT.

Ten or more counts support this clonotype. The gene calls are TRBV20-1 and TRBJ2-1; 8 bases are shared with TRBD2. The CDR3 length is 17 residues. Germline V gives CDR1 DFQATT, CDR2 SNEGSKA (reference sequence). Trimming took 2 bases from V and 3 from J; bases not matched to a gene: 12. CDR3 protein: CSARSKVGGVGYNEQFF. The CDR3 bases are TGCAGTGCTAGATCCAAAGTCGGGGGGGTCGGCTACAATGAGCAGTTCTTC.

J is TRBJ2-5 and V is TRBV19; 10 bases are shared with TRBD1. Germline CDR1 is LNHDA and CDR2 is SQIVND (reference sequence). Trimming at V came to 6 bases and at J to 9 bases, leaving 7 bases not matched to a gene. The CDR3 is 13 amino acids. The CDR3 sequence is CASRVKTGGAQYF. The CDR3 DNA follows: TGTGCCAGTAGGGTTAAGACAGGGGGCGCCCAGTACTTC.

The rearrangement joins TRBV4-1 to TRBJ1-1; unclear D gene. The CDR3 is 17 residues long. Germline V gene lookup returns CDR1 MGHRA and CDR2 YSYEKL. The V end lost 4 bases, the J end lost 0 bases, and 18 bases lay between the germline ends. The CDR3 reads CASSPAPVATVNTEAFF. The CDR3 DNA reads TGCGCCAGCAGCCCGGCACCGGTGGCCACCGTGAACACTGAAGCTTTCTTT.

Only a few counts were recorded for this clonotype. This rearrangement joins TRBV6-1 to TRBJ1-6; D ambiguous. This CDR3 region has 13 residues. Germline loops: CDR1 MNHNS, CDR2 SASEGT. The V gene lost 3 bases and the J gene lost 10 bases, with 10 bases spanning the gap. CDR3 nucleotides: TGTGCCAGCAGTGACGAAGTTGGGTCACCCCTCCACTTT. Amino acid sequence: CASSDEVGSPLHF.

This chain joins TRBV9 and TRBJ2-7; the D is unclear. The germline V gene encodes CDR1 SGDLS and CDR2 YYNGEE. This CDR3 spans 14 amino acids. V was cut by 4 bases and J by 2 bases, with 13 bases left in between. The CDR3 bases are TGTGCCAGCAGCCGGAGAGGTGATACCTACGAGCAGTACTTC. It encodes CASSRRGDTYEQYF.

This clonotype was recorded at least ten times. V and J are TRBV6-2 or TRBV6-3 and TRBJ2-7; possible D gene TRBD2, 6 bases. CDR1 is MNHEY and CDR2 is SVGEGT in the germline V gene. V lost 6 bases and J 4 bases, leaving 16 bases between the germline ends. The CDR3 runs to 14 residues. CDR3 sequence: CASSYGPGLYEQYF. In DNA form, the CDR3 reads TGTGCCAGCAGCTATGGGCCAGGACTATACGAGCAGTACTTC.

This clonotype was seen more than once but under ten times. The rearrangement links TRBV9 to TRBJ1-2; no clear D. The germline gives CDR1 SGDLS, CDR2 YYNGEE. This CDR3 has 13 residues. Deletions cut 1 base from V and 0 bases from J, with 4 bases between. The CDR3 is CASSVSPNYGYTF. Here the CDR3 DNA reads TGTGCCAGCAGCGTATCTCCTAACTATGGCTACACCTTC.

This clonotype appeared many times. The gene calls are TRBV5-1 and TRBJ2-1; D ambiguous. Trimming removed 6 bases at V and 10 bases at J, with 8 bases between. The CDR3 spans 10 residues. Germline-derived CDR1 and CDR2 are SGHRS and YFSETQ. The CDR3, as DNA: TGCGCCAGCAAGGGTGGAGAGCAGTTCTTC. Protein sequence: CASKGGEQFF.

This clonotype appeared a few times. V usage is TRBV6-2 or TRBV6-3 and J usage is TRBJ1-5; 7 bases map to TRBD1. Trimming took 7 bases from V and 0 from J; bases not matched to a gene: 15. The CDR3 runs 18 residues. The V gene's germline CDR1 is MNHEY and CDR2 SVGEGT. CDR3 nucleotide sequence: TGTGCCAGCACCAGGGGGACTTCAGCAGGGGATAGCAATCAGCCCCAGCATTTT. This gives the protein CASTRGTSAGDSNQPQHF.

This clonotype has a count of ten or more. This rearrangement joins TRBV27 to TRBJ2-5; D is uncertain. The CDR3 runs to 14 residues. The V gene lost 3 bases and the J gene lost 7 bases, with 15 bases spanning the gap. Germline V lookup: CDR1 MNHEY, CDR2 SMNVEV (reference sequence). The CDR3 coding sequence is TGTGCCAGCAGTTTTGCCGTCTCTCCGGGGACCCAGTACTTC. Protein: CASSFAVSPGTQYF.

As to this clonotype: A much larger clone lies a single base off, so this may be a read error. A read error is likely, as this CDR3 ends without the conserved phenylalanine or tryptophan. The chain joins TRBV27 to TRBJ1-1, with D possibly TRBD1 on 6 matching bases. Trimming pared 6 bases from V and 7 bases from J, leaving 9 bases between. The CDR3 is 11 residues long. Germline V gene data show CDR1 as MNHEY and CDR2 as SMNVEV (reference sequence). The CDR3 region is CASSRGGEAFS. The CDR3 nucleotides read TGTGCCAGCAGCAGAGGGGGTGAAGCTTTCTCT.

This clonotype occurred many times. This chain joins TRBV6-2 or TRBV6-3 and TRBJ1-2, with TRBD1 matching 11 bases. The CDR3 has 14 residues. V gave up 4 bases and J gave up 3 bases; unmatched junction bases: 1. Germline CDR1 is MNHEY and CDR2 is SVGEGT. The CDR3 loop reads CASSWTGGYYGYTF. In nucleotides, the CDR3 is TGTGCCAGCAGTTGGACAGGGGGCTACTATGGCTACACCTTC.

This rearrangement joins TRBV28 to TRBJ2-2; no clear D gene. This CDR3 contains 15 residues. The V end lost 6 bases, the J end lost 8 bases, and 19 bases lay between the germline ends. CDR1 and CDR2 from the germline V gene are MDHEN and SYDVKM. For the CDR3, the DNA is TGTGCCAGCAGCCTCCGTCGTTCCACTCTTGGGGAGCTGTTTTTT. As protein: CASSLRRSTLGELFF.

This clonotype occurred many times. The chain links TRBV6-1 to TRBJ2-2, with 9 bases matching TRBD1. The V segment lost 3 bases and the J segment 4 bases; nucleotides outside the gene matches: 6. CDR3 length: 16 amino acids. Per the germline V gene, CDR1 is MNHNS and CDR2 is SASEGT. The CDR3 is CASSDYRGRGTGELFF. Here the CDR3 DNA reads TGTGCCAGCAGTGACTACAGGGGGCGCGGCACCGGGGAGCTGTTTTTT.

This clonotype was seen many times. V usage is TRBV20-1 and J usage is TRBJ2-7; 9 bases are a match to TRBD2. This CDR3 has 15 amino acids. Per the germline V gene, CDR1 is DFQATT and CDR2 is SNEGSKA (reference sequence). Trimming at V came to 0 bases and at J to 3 bases, leaving 6 bases not matched to a gene. CDR3 region: CSAREPSGKDYEQYF. The CDR3 bases are TGCAGTGCTAGAGAACCTAGCGGGAAAGACTACGAGCAGTACTTC.